This record covers a single T cell receptor beta chain. This specimen comes from a study of control samples from healthy donors and cancer patients. Assay used: immunoSEQ multiplex PCR; TCRdb lists only in-frame clones, some missing. This sample has about 93,000 clones, with about 87% found just once. CDR1 and CDR2 (germline): WSHSY, SAAADI. The CDR3 has 13 amino acids. The V gene lost 3 bases and the J gene lost 4 bases, with 9 bases spanning the gap. V and J are TRBV10-2 and TRBJ1-1; D not certain. This receptor was taken from a woman aged 70-85 years in good health. Sequenced input: blood. CDR3 region: CASSDREGTEAFF. The CDR3 coding sequence is TGCGCCAGCAGTGATCGGGAGGGCACTGAAGCTTTCTTT.